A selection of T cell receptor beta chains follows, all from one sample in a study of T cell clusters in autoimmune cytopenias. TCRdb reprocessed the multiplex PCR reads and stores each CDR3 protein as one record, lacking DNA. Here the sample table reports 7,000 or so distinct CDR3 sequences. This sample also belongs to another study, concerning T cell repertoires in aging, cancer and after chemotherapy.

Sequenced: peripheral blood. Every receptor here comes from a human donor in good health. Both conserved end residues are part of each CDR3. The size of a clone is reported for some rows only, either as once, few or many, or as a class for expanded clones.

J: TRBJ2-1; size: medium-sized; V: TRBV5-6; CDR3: CASSLEQGVSEQFF
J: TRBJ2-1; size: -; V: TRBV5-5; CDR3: CASSYRGGASEQFF
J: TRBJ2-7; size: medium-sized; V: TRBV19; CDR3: CASSPVGDYEQYF
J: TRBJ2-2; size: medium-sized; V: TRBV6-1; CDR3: CASSEAGDHTGELFF
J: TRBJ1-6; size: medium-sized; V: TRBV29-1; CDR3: CSVKVGSSYNSPLHF
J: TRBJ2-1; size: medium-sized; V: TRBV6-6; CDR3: CASSYPSGANEQFF
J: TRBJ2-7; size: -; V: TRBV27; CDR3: CASSSKPGAYEQYF
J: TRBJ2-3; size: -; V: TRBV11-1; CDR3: CASSLSLAGGADTQYF
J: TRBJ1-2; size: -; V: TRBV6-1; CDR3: CASSAEVGGRYGYTF
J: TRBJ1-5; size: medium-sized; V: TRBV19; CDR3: CASMSHRGGQPQHF
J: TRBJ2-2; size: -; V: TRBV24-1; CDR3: CATSQKEGLTNTGELFF
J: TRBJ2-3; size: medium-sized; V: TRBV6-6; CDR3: CASSFPRAGQRYTDTQYF
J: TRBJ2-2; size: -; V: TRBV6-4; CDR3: CASSDPSGGTTGELFF
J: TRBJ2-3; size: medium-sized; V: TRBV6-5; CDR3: CASSTGSADTQYF
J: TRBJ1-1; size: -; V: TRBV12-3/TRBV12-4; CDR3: CASSFSRVGLITEAFF
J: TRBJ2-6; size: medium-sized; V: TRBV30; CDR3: CAWSFSGANVLTF
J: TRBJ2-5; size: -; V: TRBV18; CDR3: CASSQGTGGEETQYF
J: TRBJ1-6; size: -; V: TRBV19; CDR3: CASKSDSTNSPLHF
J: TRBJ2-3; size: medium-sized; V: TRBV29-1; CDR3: CSVKRGGLTDTQYF
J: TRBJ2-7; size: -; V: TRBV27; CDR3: CASSSQSSYEQYF
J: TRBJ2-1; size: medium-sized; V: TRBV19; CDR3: CASHYTFRAEHHEQFF
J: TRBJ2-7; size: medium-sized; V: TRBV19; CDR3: CASSRTKLDYEQYF
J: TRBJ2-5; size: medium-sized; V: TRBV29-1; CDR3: CSVLTSGGGETQYF
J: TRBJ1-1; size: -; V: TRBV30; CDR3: CAWREFSIGTEAFF
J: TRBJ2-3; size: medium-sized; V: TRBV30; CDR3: CAWSVEVDTQYF
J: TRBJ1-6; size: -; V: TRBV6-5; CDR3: CASSSTGHSPLHF
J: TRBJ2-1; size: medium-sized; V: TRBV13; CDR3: CASSLGRGNSYNEQFF
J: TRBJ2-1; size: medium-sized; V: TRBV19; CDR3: CASGRDRVNEQFF
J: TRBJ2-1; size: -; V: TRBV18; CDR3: CASSPMGGSYNEQFF
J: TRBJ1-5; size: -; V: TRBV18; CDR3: CASSPTPGQLGQPQHF
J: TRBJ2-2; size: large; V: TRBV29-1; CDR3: CSVVDRDDTGELFF
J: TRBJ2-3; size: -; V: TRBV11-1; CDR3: CASSLGLHVPDTQYF
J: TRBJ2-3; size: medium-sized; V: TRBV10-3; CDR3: CATGGAVSTDTQYF
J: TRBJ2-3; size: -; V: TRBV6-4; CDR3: CASSERAGVTDTQYF
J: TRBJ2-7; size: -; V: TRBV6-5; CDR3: CASSYRETYEQYF
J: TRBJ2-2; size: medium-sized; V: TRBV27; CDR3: CASSTSGRGTGELFF
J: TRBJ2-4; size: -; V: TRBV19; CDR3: CASSIGAGGTAKNIQYF
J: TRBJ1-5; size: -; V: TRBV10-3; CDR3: CASSEFGGHSNQPQHF
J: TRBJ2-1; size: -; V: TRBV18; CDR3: CASSPALAGGHNEQFF
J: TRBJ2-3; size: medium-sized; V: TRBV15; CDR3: CATSRRLADTDTQYF
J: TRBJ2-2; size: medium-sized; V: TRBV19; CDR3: CASNSGNTGELFF